This T cell receptor beta chain was sequenced during a study of Graves' ophthalmopathy and Graves' hyperthyroidism. Study-level information: Specimen type is peripheral blood, obtained at initial diagnosis before any treatment.

Study-wide findings and caveats: Blood samples also showed most expanded thyroid clonotypes exceeding 0.001 frequency.

The CDR3 totals 13 residues. Per germline, CDR1 DFQATT and CDR2 SNEGSKA (reference sequence). With V trimmed by 1 base and J by 5 bases, 4 bases remained unmatched. Thyroid ultrasound, orbital computed tomography, TRAb, serum thyroxine and clinical symptoms formed the basis of diagnosis. RNA served as the template for amplifying TCR beta CDR3 regions. In the first round, RT-PCR was carried out with HTBI primers, and a multiplex PCR formed the second round. TCRdb called the multiplex PCR reads again in MiXCR, with one record for every CDR3 protein. This sample carries over 650,000 distinct CDR3 sequences, more than 40% of them seen once, and the ten largest clones take around 3%. This clonotype was seen many times. Its antigen is unknown.

This receptor was obtained from an adult man with Graves' ophthalmopathy. The chain couples TRBV20-1 to TRBJ1-1, with 7 bases that match TRBD1. The sample taken for sequencing was peripheral blood. CDR3 DNA: TGCAGTGCTAGAGGACAGGGAGTTACTGAAGCTTTCTTT. Its protein product is CSARGQGVTEAFF.